This passage covers 21 T cell receptor beta chains from one sample sequenced in a study of OX40 agonist ivuxolimab in advanced cancers. Profiling relied on immunoSEQ multiplex PCR, and the TCRdb table lists in-frame clones only, not all of them. The sample has 70,000 to 95,000 clones; more than 75% are singletons. Material: CD4+ or CD8+ T cells sorted from blood, obtained in a trial of the OX40 agonist ivuxolimab. The origin of the receptors is an adult with an advanced solid tumor such as melanoma, head and neck, liver or kidney cancer.

The chain links TRBV19 to TRBJ2-5, with 7 bases lining up with TRBD1. V lost 0 bases to trimming and J lost 4 bases; unmatched junction nucleotides: 8. CDR1 is LNHDA and CDR2 is SQIVND in the germline V gene (reference sequence). CDR3 length: 16 residues. The CDR3 nucleotides are TGTGCCAGTAGTATAGATACAGGCAGGGGGTCAGAGACCCAGTACTTC. It encodes CASSIDTGRGSETQYF.

The chain joins TRBV7-2 to TRBJ1-6; D unclear. From germline, CDR1 is SGHTA and CDR2 FQGNSA. Trimming left V 2 bases short and J 10 bases short, with 9 bases between. The CDR3 runs to 13 residues. In DNA form, the CDR3 reads TGTGCCAGCAGCTTATACAGTTCGTCACCCCTCCACTTT. Translating gives CASSLYSSSPLHF.

The chain carries TRBV30 and TRBJ1-3; 11 nucleotides line up with TRBD1. V lost 4 bases and J lost 0; bases outside the gene matches: 5. Per the germline V gene, CDR1 is GTSNPN and CDR2 is SVGIG (reference sequence). The CDR3 loop spans 16 amino acids. The CDR3 DNA follows: TGTGCCTGGACCCCCGGGACAGGGGGCTCTGGAAACACCATATATTTT. Protein: CAWTPGTGGSGNTIYF.

The V gene is TRBV10-3, the J gene TRBJ2-7, with TRBD1 matching over 8 bases. Germline CDR1 is ENHRY and CDR2 is SYGVKD. J was trimmed by 1 base and V by 3 bases; bases with no gene match: 2. This CDR3 region has 14 residues. This chain's CDR3 is CAISDQGASYEQYF. The CDR3 region has the DNA TGTGCCATCAGTGATCAGGGGGCGTCCTACGAGCAGTACTTC.

V gene TRBV18 combines with J gene TRBJ2-3, with TRBD2 matching over 7 bases. This CDR3 is built from 14 residues. V shed 3 bases, J shed 5 bases, and the junction held 5 bases outside the gene matches. Germline CDR1 is KGHSH and CDR2 is LQKENI. The CDR3 DNA reads TGTGCCAGCTCACCGGGAGGGGCTGGAGATACGCAGTATTTT. Its protein product is CASSPGGAGDTQYF.

The V call is TRBV6-5, the J call TRBJ2-7; a possible D gene is TRBD1 (6 bases). The CDR3 is 15 amino acids. Germline-derived CDR1 and CDR2 are MNHEY and SVGAGI. V was shortened by 1 base and J by 6 bases, with 16 bases between the two germline ends. CDR3 sequence (DNA): TGTGCCAGCAGTTACTGGGCCGGCAGGGGTGGCGAGCAGTACTTC. This translates into CASSYWAGRGGEQYF.

The J gene is TRBJ2-6, the V gene TRBV27, with a tentative D call TRBD2 (6 bases). V shed 7 bases and J shed 0 bases, with 13 bases lying between them. This CDR3 has 16 residues. Germline V CDR1 and CDR2: MNHEY, SMNVEV (reference sequence). CDR3 in amino acids: CASMRDSISGANVLTF. The CDR3 region has the DNA TGTGCCAGCATGCGGGACTCCATCTCTGGGGCCAACGTCCTGACTTTC.

Only one count was recorded for this clone. The chain combines TRBV10-3 with TRBJ2-3; 8 bases line up with TRBD1. J gave up 4 bases and V 0 bases, and 0 bases lay outside the gene matches. The CDR3 runs to 14 residues. Looked up from germline, CDR1 is ENHRY and CDR2 is SYGVKD. In DNA form, the CDR3 reads TGTGCCATCAGTGAGTCCAGGGGGCCAGATACGCAGTATTTT. Its translation is CAISESRGPDTQYF.

The rearrangement uses TRBV27 and TRBJ1-6; D remains ambiguous. Germline V lookup: CDR1 MNHEY, CDR2 SMNVEV (reference sequence). V was cut by 6 bases and J by 0 bases, with 12 bases left in between. This CDR3 spans 16 amino acids. The CDR3 spells CASSLDPSSYNSPLHF. CDR3 coding DNA: TGTGCCAGCAGCCTGGACCCCAGCTCCTATAATTCACCCCTCCACTTT.

The V gene is TRBV4-3, the J gene TRBJ2-4, with 8 nucleotides matching TRBD1. This CDR3 comprises 17 residues. V was pared by 0 bases and J by 3 bases, with 7 bases of the junction left unmatched. The germline CDR1 and CDR2 sequences are LGHNA and YSLEER. CDR3: CASSQDLAGTGKNIQYF. CDR3 in DNA: TGCGCCAGCAGCCAAGATCTGGCTGGGACAGGCAAAAACATTCAGTACTTC.

This chain joins TRBV4-3 and TRBJ2-3; D may be TRBD2 (6 bases). The V gene lost 2 bases and the J gene lost 4 bases, with 10 bases spanning the gap. Germline CDR1 LGHNA, CDR2 YSLEER. CDR3 length equals 14 residues. CDR3 protein: CASSQTGGADTQYF. The CDR3 DNA follows: TGCGCCAGCAGCCAAACTGGAGGGGCAGATACGCAGTATTTT.

The chain uses TRBV28 and TRBJ2-3; tentatively, D is TRBD2 (5 bases). The length of the CDR3 is 15 residues. Per germline, CDR1 MDHEN and CDR2 SYDVKM. V was trimmed by 7 bases and J by 6 bases, leaving 20 bases between them. In DNA form, the CDR3 reads TGTGCCAGCAACGGGCCCTCCCGGGGTAGGGATACGCAGTATTTT. It is translated as CASNGPSRGRDTQYF.

The gene calls are TRBV7-2 and TRBJ1-1; no reliable D call. The CDR3 runs 15 residues. V was trimmed by 4 bases and J by 1 base, leaving 13 bases between them. CDR1 SGHTA and CDR2 FQGNSA come from the germline V gene. CDR3 region: CASSYGPASNTEAFF. CDR3 nucleotide sequence: TGTGCCAGCAGCTACGGTCCTGCGTCGAACACTGAAGCTTTCTTT. Using reference TRBV7-2 and TRBJ1-1 for the parts outside the CDR3, the full variable domain is GAGVSQSPSNKVTEKGKDVELRCDPISGHTALYWYRQSLGQGLEFLIYFQGNSAPDKSGLPSDRFSAERTGGSVSTLTIQRTQQEDSAVYLCASSYGPASNTEAFFGQGTRLTVV.

The chain employs TRBV11-2 and TRBJ1-5; no clear D. This CDR3 is 15 amino acids long. The V gene lost 0 bases and the J gene lost 2 bases, with 8 bases spanning the gap. Germline lookup yields CDR1 SGHAT and CDR2 FQNNGV. In DNA form, the CDR3 reads TGTGCCAGCAGCTTAGAGGCAACCGGCAATCAGCCCCAGCATTTT. As protein: CASSLEATGNQPQHF. Using reference TRBV11-2 and TRBJ1-5 for the parts outside the CDR3, the full variable domain is EAGVAQSPRYKIIEKRQSVAFWCNPISGHATLYWYQQILGQGPKLLIQFQNNGVVDDSQLPKDRFSAERLKGVDSTLKIQPAKLEDSAVYLCASSLEATGNQPQHFGDGTRLSIL.

The chain has TRBV5-4 and TRBJ2-5; 9 bases are shared with TRBD2. Germline trimming cut 4 bases from V and 5 bases from J; bases unmatched to any gene: 6. The CDR3 is 14 amino acids. Germline CDR1 is SGHNT and CDR2 is YYREEE (reference sequence). CDR3 sequence reads: CASSTGLAMETQYF. The CDR3 coding sequence is TGTGCCAGCAGCACAGGACTAGCGATGGAGACCCAGTACTTC.

The V gene is TRBV19, the J gene TRBJ1-2; 7 bases agree with TRBD1. CDR1 and CDR2 (germline): LNHDA, SQIVND (reference sequence). The CDR3 has 17 residues. V shed 4 bases and J 4 bases; nucleotides not matched to a gene: 15. The DNA of the CDR3 is TGTGCCAGTAGTACTGTAAACATCGGACAGGCCGCCTATGGCTACACCTTC. Residues: CASSTVNIGQAAYGYTF.

The chain employs TRBV7-2 and TRBJ2-1, with D hard to call. This CDR3 contains 13 residues. With 2 bases removed from V and 8 bases from J, the gap between germline ends came to 10 bases. In germline, CDR1 is SGHTA, CDR2 FQGNSA. The CDR3 protein is CASSLSLRDEQFF. The CDR3 DNA follows: TGTGCCAGCAGCTTATCCCTGCGTGATGAGCAGTTCTTC.

This chain links TRBV6-6 with TRBJ1-1; weak D call: TRBD1 (6 bases). Deletions cut 2 bases from V and 2 bases from J, with 9 bases between. This CDR3 is built from 14 residues. Looked up from germline, CDR1 is MNHNY and CDR2 is SVGAGI (reference sequence). For the CDR3, the DNA is TGTGCCAGCAGTTACACAGGGAGAAACACTGAAGCTTTCTTT. Amino acid sequence: CASSYTGRNTEAFF.

In the case of this clone: The sample has other DNA sequences that encode this CDR3 too. The CDR3: CASSVELLDRDWNTIYF. As DNA, the CDR3 is TGTGCCAGCAGCGTAGAACTGTTAGACCGAGATTGGAACACCATATATTTT. This rearrangement joins TRBV9 to TRBJ1-3; no definite D call. V dropped 0 bases and J dropped 7 bases, with 20 bases sitting between them. The CDR3 is 17 amino acids. Germline V lookup: CDR1 SGDLS, CDR2 YYNGEE.

This clone was seen just once. The chain links TRBV2 to TRBJ2-2; D is tentatively TRBD1 or TRBD2 (5 bases each). V lost 10 bases and J lost 3, with 12 bases in between. This CDR3 contains 13 residues. Germline V gives CDR1 SNHLY, CDR2 FYNNEI. DNA of the CDR3: TGTGCCACCTGGGACGGTTACACCGGGGAGCTGTTTTTT. Amino acid sequence: CATWDGYTGELFF.

Points on this clone: Relative to the germline gene, one junction end is altered; a read error may explain this. The J gene is TRBJ2-2, the V gene TRBV2; tentatively, D is TRBD1 (6 bases). CDR1 is SNHLY and CDR2 is FYNNEI in the germline V gene. This CDR3 contains 16 residues. CDR3 sequence: CASSAQGQGNAGELFF. DNA of the CDR3: TGTGCCAGCAGCGCCCAAGGGCAGGGGAACGCCGGGGAGCTGTTTTTT.